This T cell receptor (beta chain) originates from a study of tumor-infiltrating lymphocytes in primary liver carcinoma. Using a constant-region primer together with ProtoScript II reverse transcriptase, TCR beta cDNA was made from about 500 ng of total RNA. Slightly modified ARM-PCR served as the procedure for the TCR beta libraries. These libraries came from three rounds of nested multiplex PCR. Forward primers for TRBV1-TRBV30 and a C-beta reverse primer served the first two PCR rounds, at 10 cycles each. A single record per CDR3 protein comes from TCRdb applying MiXCR to the multiplex PCR reads. The data show approximately 46,000 distinct CDR3 sequences, with roughly 73% seen just once and around 40% held by the top ten. Findings and caveats of the study: Blood's top-250-clone fraction was significantly lower than that of tumors (p = 0.039). Compared with tumor region pairs, tumor-adjacent and tumor-blood pairs overlapped less.

A note on this clonotype: Its antigen is currently unknown.

The ends were cut back, 4 bases at V and 3 bases at J, with 9 bases in the middle. The CDR3 has 13 amino acids. The source material, roughly 18-31 mg of unsorted bulk tissue, was used to co-extract RNA and DNA. Primary liver carcinoma, confirmed by histopathology, was surgically resected. Chronic HBV infection was present in the patients, who were treatment-naive. The rearrangement links TRBV12-3 or TRBV12-4 to TRBJ1-1; D is unclear. Sequencing was carried out using tumor-adjacent normal liver tissue. The sequence derives from a woman aged 30 to 39 with primary liver carcinoma and hepatitis B virus infection. The CDR3 DNA is TGTGCCAGCAGTTGTTACATCGACACTGAAGCTTTCTTT. Amino acids: CASSCYIDTEAFF.